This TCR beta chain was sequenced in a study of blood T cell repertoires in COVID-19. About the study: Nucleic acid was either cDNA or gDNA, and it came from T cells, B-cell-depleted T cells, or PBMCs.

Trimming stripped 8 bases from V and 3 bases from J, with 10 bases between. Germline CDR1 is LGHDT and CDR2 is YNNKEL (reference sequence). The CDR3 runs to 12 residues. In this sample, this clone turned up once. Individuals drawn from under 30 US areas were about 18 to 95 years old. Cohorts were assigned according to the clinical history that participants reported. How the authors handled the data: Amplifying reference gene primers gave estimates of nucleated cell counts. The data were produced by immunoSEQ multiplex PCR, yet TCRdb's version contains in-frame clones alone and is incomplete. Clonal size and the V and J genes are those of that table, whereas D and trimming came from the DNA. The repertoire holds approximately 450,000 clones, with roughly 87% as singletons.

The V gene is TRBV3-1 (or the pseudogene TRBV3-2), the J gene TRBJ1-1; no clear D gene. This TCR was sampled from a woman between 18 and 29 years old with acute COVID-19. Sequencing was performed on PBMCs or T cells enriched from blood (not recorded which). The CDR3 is CASGPGDTEAFF. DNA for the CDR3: TGTGCCAGCGGCCCCGGGGACACTGAAGCTTTCTTT.